The 29 T cell receptor beta chains reported below all come from one sample, sequenced in a study of tumor-infiltrating lymphocytes in primary liver carcinoma. It was from approximately 22-30 mg of unsorted bulk tissue that RNA and DNA were co-extracted. A primer matching the constant region was used to make TCR beta cDNA from approximately 0.45 ug of total RNA. Three nested multiplex PCR rounds, a slightly modified ARM-PCR method, built the TCR beta libraries. In the first two PCR rounds, TRBV1-TRBV30 forward primers were paired with a C-beta reverse primer, and each round lasted approximately 10 cycles. TCRdb reprocessed the multiplex PCR reads with MiXCR, giving one entry per CDR3 protein. This sample has 60,000 to 90,000 distinct CDR3 sequences, with over 60% found just once. The material sequenced was liver tumor tissue from sampling region 4. Regarding subset: tumor region T4, right-lateral pole. Receptor source: a man aged 40-55 years with primary liver carcinoma and hepatitis B virus infection.

The chain is built from TRBV11-2 and TRBJ2-1, with a tentative D call TRBD2 (5 bases). The V end lost 10 bases, the J end lost 9 bases, and 28 bases lay between the germline ends. Germline CDR1 and CDR2: SGHAT and FQNNGV. The CDR3 is 16 residues long. The CDR3 spells CATSLDIGLAMGEQFF. The CDR3 nucleotides read TGTGCCACCAGTTTGGATATCGGGCTAGCCATGGGTGAGCAGTTCTTC.

A remark on this clonotype: With a much larger clone just one base away, this may be a read error. The rearrangement joins TRBV16 to TRBJ2-5; D may match TRBD1 or TRBD2 (5 bases each). This CDR3 has 14 residues. CDR1 KGHSY and CDR2 FQNENV come from the germline V gene. CDR3 residues: CASSQWDGQETQCF. The CDR3 nucleotides are TGTGCCAGCAGCCAATGGGACGGCCAAGAGACCCAGTGCTTC.

Remarks on this clonotype: Compared with germline, one end of the junction differs, possibly owing to a read error. CDR3 protein: CASRKPGTNTQYF. The CDR3 DNA sequence: TGTGCCAGCAGAAAACCCGGGACGAATACACAGTATTTT. V gene TRBV11-2 combines with J gene TRBJ2-3; the D gene could be TRBD1 or TRBD2 (5 bases each). This CDR3 has 13 residues. CDR1 and CDR2 from the germline V gene are SGHAT and FQNNGV.

CDR3 nucleotide sequence: TGTGCCAGCAGTTCGTATCCGGACGGCCGCCTCAACGAGCAGTACTTC. Protein product: CASSSYPDGRLNEQYF. The chain carries TRBV12-3 or TRBV12-4 and TRBJ2-7; D remains ambiguous. With 4 bases removed from V and 5 bases from J, the gap between germline ends came to 21 bases. CDR3 length: 16 amino acids.

This clonotype came up many times. This chain joins TRBV6-5 and TRBJ1-1; D not resolved. Deletions cut 6 bases from V and 3 bases from J, with 11 bases between. This CDR3 has 13 residues. Per germline, CDR1 MNHEY and CDR2 SVGAGI. CDR3 region: CASSTPRDTEAFF. As DNA, the CDR3 is TGTGCCAGCAGCACCCCTAGGGACACTGAAGCTTTCTTT.

This clonotype was recorded a few times. The chain employs TRBV28 and TRBJ2-1, with D possibly being TRBD1 or TRBD2 (5 bases each). The CDR3 contains 16 residues. Trimming left V 2 bases short and J 3 bases short, with 14 bases between. Germline assignment: CDR1 MDHEN and CDR2 SYDVKM. The CDR3 DNA reads TGTGCCAGCAGTTTAGACTCGGGGCAGGTCTACAATGAGCAGTTCTTC. It yields the protein CASSLDSGQVYNEQFF.

Concerning this clonotype itself: The final CDR3 position lacks the conserved phenylalanine or tryptophan, pointing to a likely read error. The chain carries TRBV7-8 and TRBJ2-2, with D perhaps TRBD2 (6 bases). The CDR3 is 16 amino acids. Germline assignment: CDR1 SGHVS and CDR2 FQNEAQ. The CDR3 protein is CVSSPGLSPTTGGLFS. The DNA for the CDR3 is TGTGTCAGCAGCCCCGGACTATCTCCAACAACCGGGGGGCTGTTTTCT.

Remarks on this clonotype: This likely comes from a read error, as the CDR3 has no conserved phenylalanine or tryptophan at its end. The DNA is left out, because the CDR3 cannot be placed on it with certainty; the CDR3 is given as TCRdb lists it. The chain carries TRBV30 and TRBJ2-3; the table assigns TRBD1, which was not confirmed against the DNA. The CDR3 is made up of 13 amino acids, end residues included. From germline, CDR1 is GTSNPN and CDR2 SVGIG (reference sequence). The CDR3 region is CACIPGGSDTQYI.

In regard to this clonotype: A junction end diverges from the germline sequence, so it may reflect a read error. V and J are TRBV7-8 and TRBJ2-1; tentative D call: TRBD2 (5 bases). The CDR3 consists of 14 residues. In germline, CDR1 is SGHVS, CDR2 FQNEAQ. CDR3 coding DNA: TGTGCCATCAGCTTAGTGGAGGCCTACAATGAGCAGTTCTTC. It yields the protein CAISLVEAYNEQFF.

Turning to this clonotype: The final CDR3 position lacks the conserved phenylalanine or tryptophan, pointing to a likely read error. In nucleotides, the CDR3 is TGTGCCAGCAGATCCCGGGACTCGGCCCACCATGGGGCCCAGTACTCC. Protein sequence: CASRSRDSAHHGAQYS. The genes are TRBV11-2 and TRBJ2-5; weak D call: TRBD2 (6 bases). Germline CDR1 SGHAT, CDR2 FQNNGV. The CDR3 spans 16 residues. Trimming cost V 6 bases and J 9 bases, with 26 bases left between them.

As to this clonotype: The final CDR3 position lacks the conserved phenylalanine or tryptophan, pointing to a likely read error. The chain joins TRBV12-3 or TRBV12-4 to TRBJ2-5; 12 bases fit TRBD2. The CDR3 spans 17 residues. The CDR3 loop reads CTSSFRLAGVPGETQYL. DNA of the CDR3: TGTACCAGCAGCTTTCGACTAGCGGGAGTACCGGGGGAGACCCAGTACTTA.

As to this clonotype: The junction and the germline gene differ at one end; a read error may be behind it. This sequence joins TRBV4-1 and TRBJ2-3, with unresolved D. The CDR3 extends over 14 amino acids. Germline V lookup: CDR1 MGHRA, CDR2 YSYEKL. The DNA of the CDR3 is TGCGCCAACAGCCAAGACCAATTGGCAGTTACGCAATATTTT. It yields the protein CANSQDQLAVTQYF.

Turning to this clonotype: The CDR3 ends on some other residue instead of the conserved phenylalanine or tryptophan, so this is likely a read error. The chain uses TRBV11-2 and TRBJ2-6; D gene ambiguous. Germline assignment: CDR1 SGHAT and CDR2 FQNNGV. This CDR3 comprises 15 residues. CDR3 residues: CASTQRLSGTNVLTV. DNA of the CDR3: TGTGCCAGCACCCAGAGGTTGTCTGGGACCAACGTCCTGACTGTC.

This clonotype was seen more than once but under ten times. Possible read error: a much larger clone is one base away. This chain links TRBV7-9 with TRBJ1-1; tentative D call: TRBD1 (6 bases). Trimming removed 4 bases at V and 10 bases at J, with 10 bases between. Germline values: CDR1 SEHNR, CDR2 FQNEAQ (reference sequence). CDR3 length equals 11 residues. The CDR3 nucleotides are TGTGCCAGCAGCTCAGGGGCCGGAGCTTTCTTT. Its translation: CASSSGAGAFF. Complete variable domain (other parts from reference TRBV7-9 and TRBJ1-1): DTGVSQNPRHKITKRGQNVTFRCDPISEHNRLYWYRQTLGQGPEFLTYFQNEAQLEKSRLLSDRFSAERPKGSFSTLEIQRTEQGDSAMYLCASSSGAGAFFGQGTRLTVV.

Note on this clonotype: One junction end disagrees with the germline gene, perhaps due to a read error. In nucleotides, the CDR3 is TGTGCCAATAGCTTAGCCGCACAGGGCTACACCCGGGAGCTGTTTTTT. Translation: CANSLAAQGYTRELFF. V gene TRBV7-8 combines with J gene TRBJ2-2; possible D gene TRBD1, 6 bases. CDR1 is SGHVS and CDR2 is FQNEAQ in the germline V gene. The CDR3 covers 16 residues.

V gene TRBV6-1 combines with J gene TRBJ2-3; the D gene is possibly TRBD2 (5 bases). V was cut by 4 bases and J by 0 bases, with 20 bases left in between. The CDR3 extends over 18 amino acids. Germline CDR1 and CDR2: MNHNS and SASEGT. CDR3 sequence (DNA): TGTGCCAGCAGTGGACCAGCTAGCAGGCCTTATAGCACAGATACGCAGTATTTT. It specifies CASSGPASRPYSTDTQYF.

With respect to this clonotype: Its ends do not fully match the called genes, so a read error is possible. This chain connects TRBV24-1 to TRBJ1-2, with D possibly matching TRBD1 (6 bases). Germline assignment: CDR1 KGHDR and CDR2 SFDVKD. This CDR3 contains 18 residues. The CDR3 DNA sequence: TGTGCCACCAGTCATACAAGCCCCCGGACAGCCGAGGACTATGGCTATACCTTC. Amino acid sequence: CATSHTSPRTAEDYGYTF.

Concerning this clonotype: In this CDR3 the conserved last residue, phenylalanine or tryptophan, is missing, so a read error is likely. V gene TRBV5-6 combines with J gene TRBJ2-3, with 8 bases matching TRBD2. CDR3 length equals 15 residues. Germline values: CDR1 SGHDT, CDR2 YYEEEE. The CDR3 DNA sequence: TGCGCCAGCAGCGCCGCTAGCGGGTACACAGATACGCAGTATTTG. Protein sequence: CASSAASGYTDTQYL.

For this clonotype: One junction end does not reproduce the germline sequence, and a read error may be involved. The chain employs TRBV7-8 and TRBJ2-3, with 8 nucleotides matching TRBD2. Germline V lookup: CDR1 SGHVS, CDR2 FQNEAQ. The CDR3 is made up of 14 amino acids. Written as DNA, the CDR3 is TGTGCCAACAGCTTAGCGCTGGCGGGAGGATCGCAGTACTTT. It specifies CANSLALAGGSQYF.

With regard to this clonotype: Mismatch with germline at one junction end may stem from a read error. This chain uses TRBV4-1 with TRBJ2-7; D is perhaps TRBD2 (6 bases). The germline CDR1 and CDR2 sequences are MGHRA and YSYEKL. The CDR3 runs 16 residues. The CDR3 spells CVSSQDFSGSFYERYF. CDR3 bases: TGCGTCAGCAGCCAAGATTTTAGCGGAAGCTTCTACGAGCGGTACTTC.

This clonotype was observed at least ten times. This rearrangement joins TRBV12-3 or TRBV12-4 to TRBJ1-4; D remains ambiguous. Trimming shortened V by 6 bases and J by 12 bases, and 14 bases separated the two germline ends. This CDR3 comprises 12 residues. The CDR3 spells CASSLGPPELFF. CDR3 sequence (DNA): TGTGCCAGCAGCTTGGGCCCCCCTGAACTGTTTTTT.

In regard to this clonotype: The junction and the germline gene differ at one end; a read error may be behind it. The V call is TRBV29-1, the J call TRBJ2-1, with D possibly TRBD2 on 6 matching bases. Germline CDR1 and CDR2: SQVTM and ANQGSEA. This CDR3 contains 15 residues. In DNA, the CDR3 is TGCAGCGTTGAAGTTCCCGGGAGCGCCTACAATGAGCAGTTTTTC. Its translation is CSVEVPGSAYNEQFF.

This clonotype appeared a single time. This chain links TRBV12-3 or TRBV12-4 with TRBJ2-1; TRBD2 aligns across 9 bases. The CDR3 has 16 amino acids. V was clipped by 7 bases and J by 8 bases; unmatched bases: 15. This CDR3 reads CASNPQAGGSGDEQFF. The CDR3, as DNA: TGTGCCAGCAATCCCCAGGCGGGAGGGTCGGGTGATGAGCAGTTCTTC.

The chain recombines TRBV15 with TRBJ2-1, with TRBD2 matching 8 bases. CDR3 size: 19 residues. Germline V gene sequence: CDR1 LNHNV, CDR2 YYDKDF (reference sequence). V lost 3 bases, J lost 7 bases, and 20 bases stayed unmatched. The CDR3 protein is CATSSTRGEMAGGLNEQFF. CDR3 bases: TGTGCCACCAGCAGCACCCGGGGGGAAATGGCGGGAGGACTTAATGAGCAGTTCTTC. The full variable domain, its missing parts supplied by reference TRBV15 and TRBJ2-1, is DAMVIQNPRYQVTQFGKPVTLSCSQTLNHNVMYWYQQKSSQAPKLLFHYYDKDFNNEADTPDNFQSRRPNTSFCFLDIRSPGLGDTAMYLCATSSTRGEMAGGLNEQFFGPGTRLTVL.

This rearrangement joins TRBV2 to TRBJ2-2; perhaps TRBD1 as D (5 bases). Trimming stripped 1 base from V and 4 bases from J, with 16 bases between. The germline gives CDR1 SNHLY, CDR2 FYNNEI. The CDR3 runs 17 residues. The DNA of the CDR3 is TGTGCCAGCAGTGAAGTAGGGGCCCGATCTGGCACCGGGGAGCTGTTTTTT. It codes for CASSEVGARSGTGELFF.

On this clonotype itself: Here the CDR3 omits its conserved ending phenylalanine or tryptophan, so a read error is the likely source. It is unclear where the CDR3 begins or ends on the DNA, so no DNA is shown, and the CDR3 is as TCRdb lists it. This chain connects TRBV11-2 to TRBJ2-7. CDR1 and CDR2 from the germline V gene are SGHAT and FQNNGV. The CDR3 spans 13 amino acids, including both terminal residues. This CDR3 reads CTSSLDLSYGQYS.

The rearrangement joins TRBV4-2 to TRBJ2-2; 7 bases are a match to TRBD2. Germline lookup yields CDR1 LGHNA and CDR2 YNFKEQ. The CDR3 consists of 17 residues. The J segment lost 6 bases and the V segment lost 8 bases, leaving 18 bases of the junction unmatched. CDR3 sequence: CASGRTSGRAGAGELFF. The CDR3 DNA is TGTGCCAGCGGCCGAACTAGTGGGAGGGCCGGTGCCGGGGAGCTGTTTTTT.

For the CDR3, the DNA is TGCAGCGTTGCCAAGGGGCAGGCTAGGAGTGAAGCTTTCTTT. Its protein product is CSVAKGQARSEAFF. The chain is built from TRBV29-1 and TRBJ1-1, with D possibly matching TRBD1 (5 bases). V was trimmed by 4 bases and J by 7 bases, leaving 19 bases between them. The germline V gene encodes CDR1 SQVTM and CDR2 ANQGSEA. This CDR3 region has 14 residues.

This clonotype was counted once. The junction differs from germline at one of its ends, possibly a read error. The chain couples TRBV6-2 or TRBV6-3 to TRBJ2-1; 9 bases map to TRBD2. This CDR3 contains 15 residues. Germline CDR1 is MNHEY and CDR2 is SVGEGT. The chain's CDR3 is CAGSSGTSFYNEQFF. The CDR3 region has the DNA TGTGCCGGCAGTTCCGGGACTAGCTTCTACAATGAGCAGTTCTTC.